This T cell receptor (beta chain) came from a study of identifying expanded T cells in peripheral blood. Study-level results: Differentially abundant clones: 0.95 to 1.5 between replicates, roughly 16 at approximately 14 days, less than 20 at four.

TCRdb keeps only in-frame clones here, not all; method: immunoSEQ multiplex PCR. The sample gives approximately 58,000 clones, about four fifths of which show up once; around a sixth is in the top ten. There are 16 residues in the CDR3. CDR1 SEHNR and CDR2 FQNEAQ come from the germline V gene (reference sequence). V was pared by 1 base and J by 3 bases, with 13 bases between. On this clone itself: Its antigen remains unidentified.

No infections or other immune events were documented during collection. V gene TRBV7-9 combines with J gene TRBJ1-3; D is perhaps TRBD1 (5 bases). This receptor was obtained from a person aged 18 to 75 in good health. Source material: blood. This CDR3 reads CASSLDVAGGGNTIYF. The CDR3, as DNA: TGTGCCAGCAGCTTAGACGTTGCGGGGGGTGGAAACACCATATATTTT.